These 27 T cell receptor beta chains share one sample of origin, sequenced in a study of blood T cell repertoires in COVID-19. Generated by immunoSEQ multiplex PCR, the TCRdb table keeps only in-frame clones and is missing some. The profile covers roughly 100,000 clones, with around 74% appearing a single time and less than 20% taken by the ten largest. Sequencing used peripheral blood. These receptors were taken from a woman in her 70s with acute or convalescent COVID-19.

V usage is TRBV10-1 and J usage is TRBJ1-2; D perhaps matches TRBD1 (5 bases). The length of the CDR3 is 13 residues. Deletions cut 0 bases from V and 5 bases from J, with 7 bases between. Germline values: CDR1 WNHNN, CDR2 SYGVQD (reference sequence). The chain's CDR3 is CASSESSGYGYTF. The CDR3 nucleotides read TGCGCCAGCAGTGAGTCATCAGGGTATGGCTACACCTTC.

This clone has more than one count but fewer than ten. The chain employs TRBV18 and TRBJ1-1, with 7 bases matching TRBD1. CDR3 size: 15 residues. V lost 5 bases to trimming and J lost 1 base; unmatched junction nucleotides: 7. Germline V gene sequence: CDR1 KGHSH, CDR2 LQKENI. CDR3 region: CASSAQQGQNTEAFF. DNA of the CDR3: TGTGCCAGCTCAGCCCAACAGGGGCAGAACACTGAAGCTTTCTTT.

The V call is TRBV27, the J call TRBJ2-3; the match to TRBD2 covers 12 bases. The CDR3 runs to 17 residues. J gave up 3 bases and V 4 bases, and 8 bases lay outside the gene matches. The germline V gene encodes CDR1 MNHEY and CDR2 SMNVEV (reference sequence). The CDR3 nucleotides are TGTGCCAGCAGTTGGACTAGCGGGGCCTTACTTACAGATACGCAGTATTTT. Translation gives CASSWTSGALLTDTQYF.

The rearrangement joins TRBV4-3 to TRBJ1-4; perhaps TRBD1 as D (5 bases). Trimming stripped 5 bases from V and 10 bases from J, with 23 bases between. This CDR3 has 16 residues. Looked up from germline, CDR1 is LGHNA and CDR2 is YSLEER. CDR3 in DNA: TGCGCCAGCAGCTCCTCGGCGGCCGCCGGGGGTTTAAAACTGTTTTTT. Translated, it gives CASSSSAAAGGLKLFF.

There are a few counts of this clone. V is TRBV2 and J is TRBJ2-3; D perhaps matches TRBD2 (6 bases). This CDR3 region has 14 residues. Germline values: CDR1 SNHLY, CDR2 FYNNEI. V was clipped by 11 bases and J by 0 bases, with 15 bases between them. The CDR3 nucleotides read TGTGCCTTCCGGGGGTTCCAGAGCACAGATACGCAGTATTTT. Translating it yields CAFRGFQSTDTQYF. Complete variable domain (other parts from reference TRBV2 and TRBJ2-3): EPEVTQTPSHQVTQMGQEVILRCVPISNHLYFYWYRQILGQKVEFLVSFYNNEISEKSEIFDDQFSVERPDGSNFTLKIRSTKLEDSAMYFCAFRGFQSTDTQYFGPGTRLTVL.

This clone was counted a single time. V gene TRBV28 combines with J gene TRBJ1-2, with 8 bases lining up with TRBD1. Germline lookup yields CDR1 MDHEN and CDR2 SYDVKM. The V segment lost 1 base and the J segment 2 bases; nucleotides outside the gene matches: 6. The CDR3 spans 16 residues. The CDR3 region has the DNA TGTGCCAGCAGTTTATATGGGACAGGAACGAACTATGGCTACACCTTC. It yields the protein CASSLYGTGTNYGYTF.

As concerns this clone: One end of the junction varies from germline; a read error may be responsible. The chain has TRBV6-5 and TRBJ1-2; no reliable D call. Germline values: CDR1 MNHEY, CDR2 SVGAGI. This CDR3 contains 15 residues. CDR3 coding DNA: TGTGCCAGCAGTGACTCCGGGGTCGGTAACTATGGCTACACCTTC. This gives the protein CASSDSGVGNYGYTF.

The V call is TRBV27, the J call TRBJ2-3; 9 bases line up with TRBD2. The V segment lost 3 bases and the J segment 2 bases; nucleotides outside the gene matches: 6. The CDR3 totals 16 residues. The germline CDR1 and CDR2 sequences are MNHEY and SMNVEV (reference sequence). CDR3 in amino acids: CASSFIAGAYTDTQYF. The CDR3 coding sequence is TGTGCCAGCAGTTTTATAGCGGGGGCTTACACAGATACGCAGTATTTT.

This rearrangement joins TRBV2 to TRBJ2-2; a weak D match, TRBD1 (6 bases). The CDR3 covers 17 residues. V was pared by 7 bases and J by 7 bases, with 25 bases between. The germline V gene has CDR1 SNHLY and CDR2 FYNNEI. This chain's CDR3 is CASTPGPGTPFGGELFF. The DNA of the CDR3 is TGTGCCAGCACACCAGGCCCCGGGACACCCTTCGGCGGGGAGCTGTTTTTT.

V gene TRBV29-1 combines with J gene TRBJ2-7; tentative D call: TRBD2 (5 bases). The germline gives CDR1 SQVTM, CDR2 ANQGSEA. The V end lost 1 base, the J end lost 6 bases, and 10 bases lay between the germline ends. This CDR3 is 12 amino acids long. The CDR3 is CSVEVGVGEQYF. DNA for the CDR3: TGCAGCGTTGAAGTGGGAGTGGGCGAGCAGTACTTC.

The chain combines TRBV5-5 with TRBJ2-3; maybe TRBD1 (6 bases). The CDR3 extends over 15 amino acids. The V end was cut by 4 bases, the J end by 6 bases, with 18 bases between. CDR1 is SGHKS, CDR2 YYEKEE, per germline (reference sequence). CDR3 nucleotide sequence: TGTGCCAGCAGCCCAAACAGGGCGTACCCGGATACGCAGTATTTT. Its protein product is CASSPNRAYPDTQYF.

This clone was detected only once. V gene TRBV3-1 (or the pseudogene TRBV3-2) combines with J gene TRBJ1-6; TRBD1 matches at 8 bases. Unmatched junction bases numbered 7, after V lost 1 base and J lost 11 bases. There are 15 residues in the CDR3. Germline CDR1 is LGHDT and CDR2 is YNNKEL (reference sequence). The CDR3 region has the DNA TGTGCCAGCAGCCAAGCGGACAGGGATCTACCACCCCTCCACTTT. It encodes CASSQADRDLPPLHF.

The chain uses TRBV18 and TRBJ1-1; D is uncertain. The V end lost 3 bases, the J end lost 3 bases, and 11 bases lay between the germline ends. Germline CDR1 KGHSH, CDR2 LQKENI. This CDR3 region has 14 residues. Here the CDR3 reads CASSPPGAHTEAFF. The CDR3 coding sequence is TGTGCCAGCTCACCCCCGGGAGCCCACACTGAAGCTTTCTTT. The full variable domain, with the rest looked up from reference TRBV18 and TRBJ1-1, is NAGVMQNPRHLVRRRGQEARLRCSPMKGHSHVYWYRQLPEEGLKFMVYLQKENIIDESGMPKERFSAEFPKEGPSILRIQQVVRGDSAAYFCASSPPGAHTEAFFGQGTRLTVV.

The V call is TRBV4-1, the J call TRBJ1-2; D gene unclear. Germline CDR1 MGHRA, CDR2 YSYEKL. This CDR3 comprises 13 residues. V lost 3 bases to trimming and J lost 5 bases, with 10 bases between them. Here the CDR3 reads CASSQATGYGYTF. The CDR3 DNA sequence: TGCGCCAGCAGCCAGGCGACGGGTTATGGCTACACCTTC.

The rearrangement joins TRBV5-1 to TRBJ1-1; the D gene is possibly TRBD1 (5 bases). The germline V gene encodes CDR1 SGHRS and CDR2 YFSETQ. The V end was cut by 0 bases, the J end by 1 base, with 10 bases between. CDR3 size: 15 residues. This CDR3 is CASSLERTKNTEAFF. CDR3 DNA: TGCGCCAGCAGCTTGGAACGGACAAAGAACACTGAAGCTTTCTTT. The variable domain in full, completed from reference TRBV5-1 and TRBJ1-1, reads KAGVTQTPRYLIKTRGQQVTLSCSPISGHRSVSWYQQTPGQGLQFLFEYFSETQRNKGNFPGRFSGRQFSNSRSEMNVSTLELGDSALYLCASSLERTKNTEAFFGQGTRLTVV.

V is TRBV9 and J is TRBJ2-3; 10 bases are shared with TRBD2. Trimming removed 3 bases from V and 3 bases from J; junction bases left unmatched: 4. CDR1 and CDR2 (germline): SGDLS, YYNGEE. This CDR3 is built from 15 residues. Here the CDR3 reads CASSATSGWTDTQYF. The CDR3 nucleotides read TGTGCCAGCAGCGCGACTAGCGGGTGGACAGATACGCAGTATTTT.

The CDR3, as DNA: TGTGCCAGCAGTCCCGACTTAGCGGGGGGGCGGAACGCTGAGCAGTTCTTC. As protein: CASSPDLAGGRNAEQFF. The genes are TRBV27 and TRBJ2-1; TRBD2 agrees at 11 bases. Germline trimming cut 5 bases from V and 9 bases from J; bases unmatched to any gene: 15. Germline V gene lookup returns CDR1 MNHEY and CDR2 SMNVEV (reference sequence). There are 17 residues in the CDR3.

The V and J genes are TRBV7-2 and TRBJ2-5; 14 positions agree with TRBD2. Germline V lookup: CDR1 SGHTA, CDR2 FQGNSA. The CDR3 covers 15 residues. Unmatched junction bases numbered 5, after V lost 5 bases and J lost 6 bases. The CDR3 protein is CASSPGLAGAQTQYF. As DNA, the CDR3 is TGTGCCAGCAGCCCGGGACTAGCGGGGGCGCAGACCCAGTACTTC.

This chain links TRBV20-1 with TRBJ1-1; D possibly corresponds to TRBD1 (6 bases). The CDR3 loop spans 16 amino acids. Looked up from germline, CDR1 is DFQATT and CDR2 is SNEGSKA (reference sequence). Trimming pared 3 bases from V and 3 bases from J, leaving 20 bases between. CDR3 sequence (DNA): TGCAGTGCTAGTAATTTCGTCGGGGGGCGCGACACTGAAGCTTTCTTT. Protein: CSASNFVGGRDTEAFF.

The rearrangement uses TRBV7-9 and TRBJ2-1, with 7 bases that match TRBD1. V dropped 5 bases and J dropped 4; count of bases not matched to a gene: 8. The CDR3 is 15 residues long. Germline V gene sequence: CDR1 SEHNR, CDR2 FQNEAQ (reference sequence). CDR3 protein: CASSRDSEPYNEQFF. The CDR3 DNA reads as TGTGCCAGCAGCCGGGACAGCGAACCTTACAATGAGCAGTTCTTC. The full variable domain, with the rest looked up from reference TRBV7-9 and TRBJ2-1, is DTGVSQNPRHKITKRGQNVTFRCDPISEHNRLYWYRQTLGQGPEFLTYFQNEAQLEKSRLLSDRFSAERPKGSFSTLEIQRTEQGDSAMYLCASSRDSEPYNEQFFGPGTRLTVL.

The rearrangement links TRBV6-5 to TRBJ2-7; D unresolved. The CDR3 loop spans 14 amino acids. V lost 6 bases, J lost 5 bases, and 17 bases lay in between. The germline CDR1 and CDR2 sequences are MNHEY and SVGAGI. CDR3 nucleotides: TGTGCCAGCAGAGTAACTCGGCAGGCCGACGAGCAGTACTTC. Its protein product is CASRVTRQADEQYF.

This chain uses TRBV5-1 with TRBJ2-2; 11 positions match TRBD2. There are 14 residues in the CDR3. In germline, CDR1 is SGHRS, CDR2 YFSETQ. V was clipped by 1 base and J by 7 bases; unmatched bases: 0. The DNA for the CDR3 is TGCGCCAGCAGCTTGACTAGCGGGGGCGGGGAGCTGTTTTTT. Translating it yields CASSLTSGGGELFF.

J is TRBJ1-1 and V is TRBV2; D call uncertain. The CDR3 contains 10 residues. In germline, CDR1 is SNHLY, CDR2 FYNNEI. V was pared by 6 bases and J by 10 bases, with 9 bases between. CDR3 coding DNA: TGTGCCAGCAGAGGGAGGGTAGCTTTCTTT. The encoded protein is CASRGRVAFF.

This clone was found once. This chain links TRBV2 with TRBJ1-4; 7 bases match TRBD1. The V segment lost 7 bases and the J segment 4 bases; nucleotides outside the gene matches: 6. Germline-derived CDR1 and CDR2 are SNHLY and FYNNEI. This CDR3 is 14 amino acids long. The CDR3 DNA reads as TGTGCCAGCAATACAGGGGATAGTAATGAAAAACTGTTTTTT. This codes for CASNTGDSNEKLFF.

This CDR3 reads CASSYRQGPGYEQYF. In DNA, the CDR3 is TGTGCCAGCAGTTACCGACAGGGTCCTGGGTACGAGCAGTACTTC. The chain uses TRBV6-2 or TRBV6-3 and TRBJ2-7, with TRBD1 identical over 7 bases. From germline, CDR1 is MNHEY and CDR2 SVGEGT. V was pared by 2 bases and J by 4 bases, with 8 bases of the junction left unmatched. The CDR3 is 15 amino acids.

DNA of the CDR3: TGTGCCAGCAGTTCCGGGACAGCTGGGGCCAACGTCCTGACTTTC. Its protein is CASSSGTAGANVLTF. V is TRBV6-5 and J is TRBJ2-6, with 7 nucleotides matching TRBD1. Germline assignment: CDR1 MNHEY and CDR2 SVGAGI. V trimming: 4 bases; J trimming: 2 bases; junction bases outside the gene matches: 2. The CDR3 runs to 15 residues.

This rearrangement joins TRBV7-6 to TRBJ2-7, with D tentatively TRBD1 (6 bases). CDR1 is SGHVS, CDR2 FNYEAQ, per germline. V lost 1 base to trimming and J lost 5 bases, with 9 bases between them. This CDR3 is built from 13 residues. Written as DNA, the CDR3 is TGTGCCAGCAGCTTAGTAGGGGGTGACGAGCAGTACTTC. It yields the protein CASSLVGGDEQYF.